Following are 25 T cell receptor beta chains from one sample sequenced in a study of siplizumab effects on memory and regulatory T cells. Sequencing used immunoSEQ multiplex PCR; TCRdb keeps in-frame clones, though not all of them. The sample holds approximately 120,000 clones, just over 90% seen once. Material for sequencing was Tregs sorted from blood. The receptors stem from a human donor in good health.

The chain employs TRBV2 and TRBJ2-7, with D possibly being TRBD1 or TRBD2 (5 bases each). This CDR3 is built from 12 residues. The germline CDR1 and CDR2 sequences are SNHLY and FYNNEI. Trimming took 6 bases from V and 5 from J, leaving 11 bases between them. The CDR3 region has the DNA TGTGCCAGCAGGAGGGGATCGGACGAGCAGTACTTC. Protein: CASRRGSDEQYF.

V usage is TRBV19 and J usage is TRBJ1-5; D perhaps matches TRBD1 (6 bases). The CDR3 sequence is 10 residues long. Germline CDR1 is LNHDA and CDR2 is SQIVND (reference sequence). Deletions cut 9 bases from V and 13 bases from J, with 13 bases between. The CDR3 here is CARTRQEQHF. In DNA, the CDR3 is TGTGCCAGAACCCGACAGGAACAGCATTTT.

The rearrangement links TRBV6-1 to TRBJ2-7; no clear D. Germline lookup yields CDR1 MNHNS and CDR2 SASEGT. Trimming removed 10 bases from V and 4 bases from J, with 17 bases in between. CDR3 length: 13 residues. CDR3 sequence reads: CATSRLLGYEQYF. CDR3 nucleotides: TGTGCCACCAGCAGGCTCCTAGGATACGAGCAGTACTTC.

The J gene is TRBJ2-2, the V gene TRBV9; 12 positions match TRBD2. Looked up from germline, CDR1 is SGDLS and CDR2 is YYNGEE. This CDR3 has 18 residues. The J segment lost 3 bases and the V segment lost 0 bases, leaving 6 bases of the junction unmatched. The CDR3 nucleotides read TGTGCCAGCAGCGTAGGTGGACTAGCGGGACGGTACACCGGGGAGCTGTTTTTT. Protein product: CASSVGGLAGRYTGELFF.

The V gene is TRBV19, the J gene TRBJ1-3; D may be TRBD1 (6 bases). Germline CDR1 LNHDA, CDR2 SQIVND (reference sequence). V was shortened by 3 bases and J by 0 bases, with 9 bases between the two germline ends. The CDR3 totals 15 residues. CDR3 in DNA: TGTGCCAGTAGTATTGGACAGCGCTCTGGAAACACCATATATTTT. Protein product: CASSIGQRSGNTIYF. Filled out from reference TRBV19 and TRBJ1-3, the complete variable domain reads DGGITQSPKYLFRKEGQNVTLSCEQNLNHDAMYWYRQDPGQGLRLIYYSQIVNDFQKGDIAEGYSVSREKKESFPLTVTSAQKNPTAFYLCASSIGQRSGNTIYFGEGSWLTVV.

V gene TRBV5-4 combines with J gene TRBJ1-2; 8 bases agree with TRBD1. The V and J ends lost 2 bases and 6 bases, in that order; junction bases with no gene match: 9. CDR1 SGHNT and CDR2 YYREEE come from the germline V gene (reference sequence). The CDR3 runs to 15 residues. The CDR3 DNA follows: TGTGCCAGCAGCTTCGCTGGCAGGGGGCGGAATGGCTACACCTTC. It encodes CASSFAGRGRNGYTF.

The chain links TRBV5-6 to TRBJ2-5; TRBD1 aligns across 8 bases. Germline V CDR1 and CDR2: SGHDT, YYEEEE. The trim removed 4 bases at V and 5 bases at J, leaving 1 base unmatched. This CDR3 has 12 amino acids. The CDR3 is CASSRDRETQYF. DNA for the CDR3: TGTGCCAGCAGCAGGGACAGGGAGACCCAGTACTTC.

The CDR3 protein is CASRGLAGGLYEQYF. In DNA, the CDR3 is TGTGCCAGCAGGGGGTTAGCGGGAGGTCTCTACGAGCAGTACTTC. The genes are TRBV6-5 and TRBJ2-7; 10 bases line up with TRBD2. The CDR3 length is 15 residues. Trimming removed 6 bases from V and 3 bases from J; junction bases left unmatched: 8. The germline V gene encodes CDR1 MNHEY and CDR2 SVGAGI.

This chain joins TRBV2 and TRBJ1-6, with D perhaps matching TRBD1 (5 bases). CDR1 and CDR2 (germline): SNHLY, FYNNEI. The CDR3 totals 15 residues. V lost 7 bases and J lost 7, with 17 bases in between. The CDR3 here is CASNAAGQGNSPLHF. CDR3 DNA: TGTGCCAGCAACGCCGCGGGGCAGGGCAATTCACCCCTCCACTTT.

This chain's CDR3 is CAISESGIPNSPLHF. CDR3 DNA sequence: TGTGCCATCAGTGAGTCGGGGATTCCTAATTCACCCCTCCACTTT. This chain uses TRBV10-3 with TRBJ1-6; no clear D. The V and J ends lost 0 bases and 6 bases respectively, with 9 bases between them. The CDR3 is made up of 15 amino acids. Germline CDR1 ENHRY, CDR2 SYGVKD.

This rearrangement joins TRBV2 to TRBJ2-4; maybe TRBD1 (6 bases). The CDR3 consists of 15 residues. The V gene's germline CDR1 is SNHLY and CDR2 FYNNEI. With 5 bases removed from V and 0 bases from J, the gap between germline ends came to 11 bases. DNA for the CDR3: TGTGCCAGCAGTCTGGACAGTGTAGCCAAAAACATTCAGTACTTC. It codes for CASSLDSVAKNIQYF.

V usage is TRBV7-3 and J usage is TRBJ2-2; D gene unclear. In germline, CDR1 is SGHTA, CDR2 FQGTGA. CDR3 size: 13 residues. V was shortened by 3 bases and J by 3 bases, with 5 bases between the two germline ends. The DNA of the CDR3 is TGTGCCAGCAGCTTGGAGTACACCGGGGAGCTGTTTTTT. As protein: CASSLEYTGELFF. Looking up the rest from reference TRBV7-3 and TRBJ2-2 gives the full variable domain: GAGVSQTPSNKVTEKGKYVELRCDPISGHTALYWYRQSLGQGPEFLIYFQGTGAADDSGLPNDRFFAVRPEGSVSTLKIQRTERGDSAVYLCASSLEYTGELFFGEGSRLTVL.

The chain employs TRBV15 and TRBJ1-4; 7 nucleotides agree with TRBD1. CDR1 is LNHNV and CDR2 is YYDKDF in the germline V gene (reference sequence). V was clipped by 1 base and J by 8 bases; unmatched bases: 7. The CDR3 extends over 15 amino acids. The CDR3 nucleotides are TGTGCCACCAGCAGAGCCGGGACAGATTTCGAAAAACTGTTTTTT. Its protein product is CATSRAGTDFEKLFF.

The gene calls are TRBV6-1 and TRBJ2-3, with 12 bases aligning to TRBD2. Unmatched junction bases numbered 7, after V lost 4 bases and J lost 2 bases. CDR3 length equals 17 residues. The germline gives CDR1 MNHNS, CDR2 SASEGT. Written as DNA, the CDR3 is TGTGCCAGCAGTGCATGGACTAGCGGGGCACTCACAGATACGCAGTATTTT. It is translated as CASSAWTSGALTDTQYF.

The chain uses TRBV9 and TRBJ2-7; the match to TRBD2 covers 7 bases. There are 14 residues in the CDR3. Germline V gene data show CDR1 as SGDLS and CDR2 as YYNGEE. V shed 3 bases and J 3 bases; nucleotides not matched to a gene: 6. CDR3 in amino acids: CASSATAGLYEQYF. The CDR3 DNA follows: TGTGCCAGCAGCGCAACAGCGGGACTCTACGAGCAGTACTTC.

This clone showed up just once. The CDR3 reads CASSDPRLAGGLAPQYF. DNA of the CDR3: TGTGCCAGCAGTGACCCCAGACTAGCGGGGGGGCTTGCCCCGCAGTATTTT. The chain recombines TRBV2 with TRBJ2-3, with 14 nucleotides matching TRBD2. The CDR3 is made up of 17 amino acids. The trim removed 3 bases at V and 10 bases at J, leaving 12 bases unmatched. Germline V lookup: CDR1 SNHLY, CDR2 FYNNEI.

The rearrangement uses TRBV6-6 and TRBJ1-2, with D maybe TRBD1 (5 bases). CDR1 is MNHNY and CDR2 is SVGAGI in the germline V gene (reference sequence). V shed 2 bases and J shed 5 bases, with 9 bases lying between them. The CDR3 is made up of 13 amino acids. CDR3 protein: CASSYGGEYGYTF. The CDR3 bases are TGTGCCAGCAGTTACGGGGGTGAATATGGCTACACCTTC.

The chain recombines TRBV7-9 with TRBJ1-2; 7 bases map to TRBD1. This CDR3 has 16 amino acids. Losses at the gene ends were 5 bases for V and 0 bases for J; bases not matched to a gene: 9. From germline, CDR1 is SEHNR and CDR2 FQNEAQ (reference sequence). CDR3 nucleotides: TGTGCCAGCAGCGCCATTAGACAGGGAGCTAACTATGGCTACACCTTC. Protein product: CASSAIRQGANYGYTF.

The V and J genes are TRBV7-9 and TRBJ2-1, with TRBD2 matching 7 bases. CDR1 and CDR2 from the germline V gene are SEHNR and FQNEAQ (reference sequence). This CDR3 has 14 amino acids. V was pared by 5 bases and J by 5 bases, with 6 bases of the junction left unmatched. The CDR3 DNA sequence: TGTGCCAGCAGCGCTTGGGGAGGGAACAATGAGCAGTTCTTC. Protein sequence: CASSAWGGNNEQFF. The whole variable domain, remainder taken from reference TRBV7-9 and TRBJ2-1, is DTGVSQNPRHKITKRGQNVTFRCDPISEHNRLYWYRQTLGQGPEFLTYFQNEAQLEKSRLLSDRFSAERPKGSFSTLEIQRTEQGDSAMYLCASSAWGGNNEQFFGPGTRLTVL.

The chain's CDR3 is CASSSRAAKRSPLHF. CDR3 nucleotides: TGTGCCAGCAGTTCACGGGCCGCTAAAAGGTCACCCCTCCACTTT. The chain carries TRBV11-2 and TRBJ1-6; D remains unclear. V shed 6 bases and J shed 10 bases, with 19 bases lying between them. The CDR3 is made up of 15 amino acids. Germline lookup yields CDR1 SGHAT and CDR2 FQNNGV.

The genes are TRBV6-1 and TRBJ1-5, with D uncertain. V lost 6 bases to trimming and J lost 0 bases, with 9 bases between them. Germline V gives CDR1 MNHNS, CDR2 SASEGT. The CDR3 covers 14 residues. The chain's CDR3 is CASRWINSNQPQHF. CDR3 bases: TGTGCCAGCAGGTGGATTAATAGCAATCAGCCCCAGCATTTT.

The sample holds one count of this clone. V usage is TRBV11-1 and J usage is TRBJ1-2; a possible D gene is TRBD1 (6 bases). V lost 5 bases, J lost 8 bases, and 24 bases lay in between. This CDR3 is built from 16 residues. Germline-derived CDR1 and CDR2 are SGHAT and FQDESV (reference sequence). The DNA for the CDR3 is TGTGCCAGCAGCCCACGTGGACAGCTCCTGAGGGGCGGCTACACCTTC. It codes for CASSPRGQLLRGGYTF.

J is TRBJ2-7 and V is TRBV11-2; D is unresolved. Germline lookup yields CDR1 SGHAT and CDR2 FQNNGV. This CDR3 spans 11 amino acids. Trimming pared 0 bases from V and 6 bases from J, leaving 3 bases between. The CDR3 spells CASSLESEQYF. CDR3 bases: TGTGCCAGCAGCTTAGAGTCCGAGCAGTACTTC. The whole variable domain, filled in from reference TRBV11-2 and TRBJ2-7, reads EAGVAQSPRYKIIEKRQSVAFWCNPISGHATLYWYQQILGQGPKLLIQFQNNGVVDDSQLPKDRFSAERLKGVDSTLKIQPAKLEDSAVYLCASSLESEQYFGPGTRLTVT.

This chain uses TRBV6-5 with TRBJ2-3, with D tentatively TRBD1 or TRBD2 (5 bases each). Per germline, CDR1 MNHEY and CDR2 SVGAGI. The CDR3 totals 15 residues. Trimming took 6 bases from V and 6 from J, leaving 19 bases between them. CDR3 protein: CASRSTPGPLDTQYF. CDR3 DNA sequence: TGTGCCAGCAGATCTACTCCGGGACCCCTGGATACGCAGTATTTT.

V is TRBV27 and J is TRBJ1-5; D uncertain. The CDR3 totals 14 residues. Looked up from germline, CDR1 is MNHEY and CDR2 is SMNVEV (reference sequence). Trimming took 3 bases from V and 2 from J, leaving 8 bases between them. CDR3 DNA sequence: TGTGCCAGCAGTTTGGCCGGTGGCAATCAGCCCCAGCATTTT. This sequence encodes CASSLAGGNQPQHF.